There are many counts of the clone carrying this T cell receptor (beta chain). What it recognizes is unknown. The CDR3 runs to 15 residues. Losses at the gene ends were 6 bases for V and 2 bases for J; bases not matched to a gene: 3. A modified ARM-PCR protocol with three rounds of nested PCR amplified TCRbeta. TCRdb itself ran the multiplex PCR reads through MiXCR, one entry per CDR3 protein. The table includes around 70,000 distinct CDR3 sequences, 50% to 60% detected once. The entry originates in a study of tumor and adjacent non-tumor tissue in lung cancer. Study in general: The patients, roughly eleven men and roughly 5 women, were roughly 30 to 80 with stage I to III disease. On average, productive TCRbeta reads reached roughly 3.9 million per sample.

This sample's RNA came from whole unsorted tissue. Chemotherapy-naive patients with new lung cancer underwent thoracic surgery in China, August–late 2014. Findings and caveats of the study: TCR diversity was significantly greater in tumor than normal lung tissue.

The chain links TRBV12-3 or TRBV12-4 to TRBJ2-5; 13 nucleotides agree with TRBD2. This receptor was identified in a man in his fifties with non-small cell lung cancer. The sequenced sample was lung tumor tissue. The CDR3 loop is CASRRLAGGQETQYF. The CDR3 bases are TGTGCCAGCAGGAGACTAGCGGGAGGTCAAGAGACCCAGTACTTC.